The clone carrying this T cell receptor beta chain was detected once. Its antigen is as yet unknown. The CDR3 is made up of 15 amino acids. Per the germline V gene, CDR1 is MNHEY and CDR2 is SMNVEV (reference sequence). Trimming shortened V by 3 bases and J by 3 bases, and 12 bases separated the two germline ends. The sample belongs to a study of T cell responses to AZD1222 COVID-19 vaccine. Study-level information: Analysis merged second doses at about 4 or about 12 weeks.

The repertoire was sequenced with immunoSEQ multiplex PCR; TCRdb's copy has only in-frame clones and lacks some. Altogether about 140,000 clones are present, roughly 90% being singletons, with the ten largest covering about 4.8%. Notes on the study in general: In a largely white British group with more females than males, clonal diversity was possibly underestimated. Every sample of the repertoires postdated the peak T cell response. Mapped onto spike, vaccine-associated CD4 TCRs spanned it and were dominant at 160-218 and 743-854.

The specimen comprised peripheral blood, sampled on day 0 of AZD1222 vaccination. The chain uses TRBV27 and TRBJ2-1; D not resolved. The TCR sequence derives from an adult in good health. DNA for the CDR3: TGTGCCAGCAGTTTTGCGGCGGCATTCTACAATGAGCAGTTCTTC. Translating it yields CASSFAAAFYNEQFF.